The clone carrying this TCR beta chain appeared many times. Its antigen is not known. The data stem from a study of T cells in Graves' hyperthyroidism and ophthalmopathy. Study in general: It was at initial diagnosis, before any treatment, that peripheral blood was collected. Study outcomes and limitations: The majority of expanded thyroid clonotypes above 0.001 also appeared in blood. A model using 13 V-J features told ophthalmopathy apart from stable hyperthyroidism.

CDR3 length: 16 amino acids. Germline values: CDR1 SGHKS, CDR2 YYEKEE (reference sequence). Trimming left V 1 base short and J 0 bases short, with 12 bases between. It was RNA transcripts that yielded the amplified TCR beta CDR3 regions. RT-PCR in the first round (using the HTBI primer set) targeted the TCR CDR3. One entry per CDR3 protein, called by TCRdb with MiXCR from the multiplex PCR reads. There are 380,000 or so distinct CDR3 sequences in the sample; roughly 14% occur only once, and less than 25% lies in the top ten. Blood was sampled at initial diagnosis of hyperthyroidism, prior to onset of any ophthalmopathy symptoms.

This TCR was sampled from a man aged 30-40 years with Graves' hyperthyroidism that later progressed to Graves' ophthalmopathy. The sample taken for sequencing was blood. This chain uses TRBV5-5 with TRBJ2-3, with D perhaps matching TRBD1 or TRBD2 (5 bases each). CDR3 DNA: TGTGCCAGCAGCTTGCCGGGGCAGCTTAGCACAGATACGCAGTATTTT. Protein sequence: CASSLPGQLSTDTQYF.